This note documents a single T cell receptor beta chain sequence. This clone's antigen is unknown. The sample holds no much larger clone one base away, and base qualities are not on file. These data come from a study of blood T cells in healthy people across ages (dated by TCRdb to 2013 to 2016). Describing the broader study: In model experiments, template switching captured about one uniquely barcoded TCR beta cDNA molecule for every two T cells. The study measured age-related changes in TCR beta repertoire diversity using deep sequencing normalized with unique cDNA molecular identifiers. The donors were divided into four age groups: young (average approximately 16 years), middle-aged (approximately 42), aged (approximately 64) and long-lived (roughly 82). Donors of different ages were randomly distributed across sequencing lanes to avoid experimental bias. For two donors (one aged 18 to 30 and one aged 80 or older), the study analyzed two additional independent replicas of 1 million unique cDNA reads from the same blood draw. The paper's findings and limits, for the study overall: A strong correlation was found between observed TCR beta diversity and the percentage of naive T cells measured by flow cytometry. The long-lived group showed more naive CD4+ T cells, fewer expanded clones and increased TCR diversity than the aged group, suggesting age selection. Observed TCR beta diversity per million T cells fell roughly linearly with age, and a significant reduction was already apparent by age around 40. Bulk unsorted PBMC profiling prevented conclusive comparison of naive and antigen-experienced compartments. Estimates of total diversity based on one million sequenced T cells were regarded as lower bounds and as underestimates. Because the CMV infection status of the donors was unknown, age-related changes in expanded clonotypes may potentially have been confounded.

The CDR3 goes from the cysteine to the phenylalanine over 14 residues. The retained sequence is limited to the CDR3, 42 bases, with the frame set at the first base. Via the germline V gene, CDR1 is KGHSH and CDR2 LQKENI. Systemically healthy Caucasian individuals from Russia, 35 to 50 in total and aged roughly 6 to 90 years, were included as donors. Each donor gave 8 to 10 milliliters of peripheral blood, drawn into EDTA-treated Vacutainer tubes. Ficoll-Paque density-gradient centrifugation was used to isolate PBMCs, with at least 6.5 million per sample. Trizol reagent was used to extract total RNA from the PBMCs, yielding at least 5 micrograms per sample. For every donor, an aliquot of PBMCs went through flow cytometry to measure the percentages of naive CD45RAhigh/CD27high T cells. The library was prepared using 5' RACE. A second PCR of about 6 to 12 cycles was run with a J-beta primer mix and a sample-barcoded 5' primer. Each TCR beta cDNA molecule received a unique molecular identifier from a template-switch 5' adaptor carrying 12 random nucleotides. Each sample yielded at least 2.5 million CDR3-containing paired-end reads. First-strand cDNA was synthesized from all RNA with the Mint cDNA synthesis kit, primed by a TRBC-specific oligonucleotide. After uracil-DNA glycosylase treatment, a first 18-cycle PCR used universal primers M1SS and BC2_uni_R on all cDNA. Concerning the study's data processing: For normalization, 1 million high-quality reads were randomly selected from each sample, with every read carrying a distinct molecular identifier. Reads sharing molecular identifiers were discarded rather than binned into consensus sequences. MiTCR, run with a Q25 quality threshold and the strictest error-elimination algorithm, handled CDR3 identification, clonotype clustering and error correction. A nonparametric unseen species model using Euler transformation provided a lower-bound estimate of total TCR beta diversity. The public reads were run again by TCRdb, first through fastp at Q25 and then through MiXCR, and only productive beta chains were kept. Rows matching on CDR3 protein sequence are summarized as one entry with the most common DNA and genes. The V and J calls follow TCRdb's processing rather than the paper's. Recorded for this sample are 1,800,000 or so distinct CDR3 sequences; around 40% of them occurred a single time. Clones ranked in the top ten supply more than 20% of the sample.

The specimen was blood. The chain links TRBV18 with TRBJ2-4, and TRBD1 aligns with 8 junction nucleotides. The DNA end lines up better with TRBJ2-7; the J call may be wrong. The receptor's source is a human donor in good health. The encoded CDR3 is CASSRSRGPYEQYF. The base sequence is TGTGCCAGCTCCCGCTCCAGGGGGCCGTACGAGCAGTACTTC.